Listed here are 10 T cell receptor beta chains from one sample, sequenced in a study of T cell changes during pregnancy in multiple sclerosis. Produced via immunoSEQ multiplex PCR; TCRdb's table is partial and in-frame only. The sample records 50,000 or so clones, roughly 94% being singletons. The sample was CD4+ T cells from peripheral blood mononuclear cells, taken in the second trimester of pregnancy. Source of these receptors: a female donor with multiple sclerosis, enrolled in a pregnancy study.

The rearrangement links TRBV4-1 to TRBJ2-5; D is ambiguous. The CDR3 extends over 14 amino acids. The V gene lost 1 base and the J gene lost 0 bases, with 6 bases spanning the gap. Germline V lookup: CDR1 MGHRA, CDR2 YSYEKL. This CDR3 reads CASSQGQYQETQYF. CDR3 in DNA: TGCGCCAGCAGCCAAGGGCAGTACCAAGAGACCCAGTACTTC.

As DNA, the CDR3 is TGTGCCAGCAGTGACTATGGCGCAGGCTCCTACAATGAGCAGTTCTTC. This codes for CASSDYGAGSYNEQFF. V and J are TRBV6-4 and TRBJ2-1; no clear D gene. The V end was cut by 1 base, the J end by 0 bases, with 10 bases between. This CDR3 has 16 residues. Germline CDR1 and CDR2: MRHNA and SNTAGT.

This sequence joins TRBV2 and TRBJ1-1; 8 bases agree with TRBD1. The CDR3 spans 15 residues. CDR1 and CDR2 from the germline V gene are SNHLY and FYNNEI. The J segment lost 0 bases and the V segment lost 2 bases, leaving 2 bases of the junction unmatched. The CDR3 loop is CASSEPGGMNTEAFF. CDR3 in DNA: TGTGCCAGCAGTGAACCAGGGGGCATGAACACTGAAGCTTTCTTT. The variable domain in full, with the rest retrieved from reference TRBV2 and TRBJ1-1, is EPEVTQTPSHQVTQMGQEVILRCVPISNHLYFYWYRQILGQKVEFLVSFYNNEISEKSEIFDDQFSVERPDGSNFTLKIRSTKLEDSAMYFCASSEPGGMNTEAFFGQGTRLTVV.

The chain is built from TRBV19 and TRBJ1-1; D gene uncertain. CDR1 and CDR2 from the germline V gene are LNHDA and SQIVND (reference sequence). The CDR3 runs 14 residues. Trimming shortened V by 4 bases and J by 3 bases, and 12 bases separated the two germline ends. The CDR3 here is CASSSLRAYTEAFF. The CDR3 bases are TGTGCCAGTAGTAGCTTGCGGGCGTACACTGAAGCTTTCTTT.

This clone appeared a single time. The rearrangement joins TRBV13 to TRBJ2-7; 8 nucleotides align to TRBD1. This CDR3 is built from 14 residues. CDR1 and CDR2 (germline): PRHDT, FYEKMQ (reference sequence). V trimming: 5 bases; J trimming: 4 bases; junction bases outside the gene matches: 7. In nucleotides, the CDR3 is TGTGCCAGCAGCCCCTTCCGGACAGGGTACGAGCAGTACTTC. Translating it yields CASSPFRTGYEQYF.

About this clone itself: Other nucleotide sequences in the sample specify the same CDR3. The rearrangement uses TRBV19 and TRBJ1-1; 8 bases are a match to TRBD1. Germline V gene lookup returns CDR1 LNHDA and CDR2 SQIVND (reference sequence). The CDR3 contains 14 residues. V shed 3 bases and J 1 base; nucleotides not matched to a gene: 1. CDR3 residues: CASSIGTGNTEAFF. The CDR3 DNA is TGTGCCAGTAGTATCGGGACAGGGAACACTGAAGCTTTCTTT.

V is TRBV2 and J is TRBJ2-3, with D possibly matching TRBD2 (7 bases). Looked up from germline, CDR1 is SNHLY and CDR2 is FYNNEI. Deletions cut 7 bases from V and 1 base from J, with 12 bases between. The CDR3 extends over 14 amino acids. In DNA form, the CDR3 reads TGTGCCAGCAAGTGGGGGGGCGGCACAGATACGCAGTATTTT. It translates to CASKWGGGTDTQYF.

V usage is TRBV27 and J usage is TRBJ2-7; 12 bases agree with TRBD1. Trimming at V came to 0 bases and at J to 4 bases, leaving 1 base not matched to a gene. This CDR3 contains 15 residues. CDR1 MNHEY and CDR2 SMNVEV come from the germline V gene (reference sequence). In nucleotides, the CDR3 is TGTGCCAGCAGTTTATCGGGACAGGGGGCTTACGAGCAGTACTTC. Protein sequence: CASSLSGQGAYEQYF.

The V and J genes are TRBV7-2 and TRBJ1-1, with no clear D. Per germline, CDR1 SGHTA and CDR2 FQGNSA. CDR3 length equals 13 residues. The V end lost 5 bases, the J end lost 1 base, and 8 bases lay between the germline ends. As DNA, the CDR3 is TGTGCCAGCAGCGTTAGACAGAACACTGAAGCTTTCTTT. Translated: CASSVRQNTEAFF. The full variable domain, completed using reference TRBV7-2 and TRBJ1-1, is GAGVSQSPSNKVTEKGKDVELRCDPISGHTALYWYRQSLGQGLEFLIYFQGNSAPDKSGLPSDRFSAERTGGSVSTLTIQRTQQEDSAVYLCASSVRQNTEAFFGQGTRLTVV.

The rearrangement uses TRBV19 and TRBJ2-1; 7 bases map to TRBD2. With 5 bases clipped from V and 11 bases from J, the junction kept 21 bases outside the gene matches. The CDR3 length is 17 residues. CDR1 is LNHDA, CDR2 SQIVND, per germline (reference sequence). Here the CDR3 DNA reads TGTGCCAGTAGTCCTACCGGGGGAGGGCCCACAACAATGAAGCAGTTCTTC. This encodes CASSPTGGGPTTMKQFF. Using reference TRBV19 and TRBJ2-1 for the parts outside the CDR3, the full variable domain is DGGITQSPKYLFRKEGQNVTLSCEQNLNHDAMYWYRQDPGQGLRLIYYSQIVNDFQKGDIAEGYSVSREKKESFPLTVTSAQKNPTAFYLCASSPTGGGPTTMKQFFGPGTRLTVL.